This T cell receptor beta chain was identified in a study of OX40 agonist ivuxolimab in advanced cancers. The overall study: The study treated patients with ivuxolimab, an agonistic anti-OX40 (CD134) antibody. Study observations and caveats: Fewer expanded clones were found on average in CD4+ than in CD8+ T cells. Patients who responded partially at 0.1-3.0 mg/kg showed clonal expansion ranking among the lowest.

Between the trimmed V and J ends, which lost 3 bases and 0 bases, there was a span of 15 bases. The CDR3 length is 17 residues. Germline loops: CDR1 LNHDA, CDR2 SQIVND (reference sequence). This clone was counted a single time. Its cognate antigen is unknown. Libraries were prepared by immunoSEQ multiplex PCR; TCRdb keeps only in-frame clonotypes and omits some of them. The sample has over 20,000 clones; 86% are singletons. Sequencing was performed on CD4+ or CD8+ T cells sorted from blood, taken in a trial of the OX40 agonist ivuxolimab. This TCR was sampled from an adult with an advanced solid tumor such as melanoma, head and neck, liver or kidney cancer. The rearrangement links TRBV19 to TRBJ2-4; no reliable D call. CDR3 residues: CASSILEPSLAKNIQYF. The CDR3 DNA is TGTGCCAGTAGTATCCTAGAACCCTCTCTAGCCAAAAACATTCAGTACTTC.